The T cell receptor beta chain under discussion was sequenced for a study of T cells after posttransplantation cyclophosphamide. As regards this clone: Its antigen remains unknown.

The naive gate required viable CD3+CD4+ or CD3+CD8+ cells with CCR7+CD45RA+CD45RO-CD95-CD27+CD28+ phenotype. On the day of bone marrow donation, the related graft donor provided peripheral blood. Whole-study findings and limits: TRB overlap between skin or GI tissue T cells and blood was limited. TRB clonality was highly associated with recipient CMV seropositivity and reactivation. Later blood repertoires were often dominated by clones from the donor CD8+ memory compartment.

Using immunoSEQ multiplex PCR, the repertoire was profiled, and TCRdb retains in-frame clones only, with some absent. This sample has more than 30,000 clones, with about 89% found just once. Per the germline V gene, CDR1 is SNHLY and CDR2 is FYNNEI. The CDR3 consists of 18 residues. The trim removed 5 bases at V and 4 bases at J, leaving 12 bases unmatched. Sequenced material: naive CD4+ T cells sorted from PBMCs. The clonotype was recovered from a woman aged 60-70 years in good health, CMV-negative, and a related stem cell transplant donor. V and J are TRBV2 and TRBJ2-1; 12 bases align to TRBD2. The CDR3 sequence is CASSLGGTSGWKYNEQFF. CDR3 nucleotide sequence: TGTGCCAGCAGTTTAGGAGGGACTAGCGGGTGGAAATACAATGAGCAGTTCTTC.